This passage covers 13 T cell receptor beta chains from one sample sequenced in a study of T cells after yellow fever vaccination. MiXCR, applied by TCRdb to the 5' RACE reads, yields one record per CDR3 protein. The sample contains about 550,000 distinct CDR3 sequences, roughly 21% of which appear only once. This material consisted of PBMCs, taken 15 days after the yellow fever booster vaccination. The receptor set was obtained from a young man who received the YFV17D yellow fever vaccine.

The gene calls are TRBV6-1 and TRBJ1-1, with D perhaps TRBD1 (6 bases). The germline gives CDR1 MNHNS, CDR2 SASEGT. The CDR3 is 13 amino acids. V lost 6 bases, J lost 3 bases, and 11 bases lay in between. CDR3 nucleotide sequence: TGTGCCAGCAGAAAGGGGACATACACTGAAGCTTTCTTT. Its translation: CASRKGTYTEAFF.

J is TRBJ2-7 and V is TRBV7-9, with TRBD1 matching 8 bases. Losses at the gene ends were 6 bases for V and 3 bases for J; bases not matched to a gene: 13. The germline V gene has CDR1 SEHNR and CDR2 FQNEAQ (reference sequence). The CDR3 contains 16 residues. The CDR3 sequence is CASSPTGTGFFYEQYF. The CDR3 DNA is TGTGCCAGCAGTCCGACCGGGACAGGCTTTTTCTACGAGCAGTACTTC.

This clonotype was seen a handful of times. The chain joins TRBV20-1 to TRBJ2-4, with a possible D match to TRBD1 (6 bases). The CDR3 is 12 residues long. Germline values: CDR1 DFQATT, CDR2 SNEGSKA (reference sequence). V gave up 2 bases and J gave up 7 bases, with 9 bases separating them. The CDR3 here is CSARTDSNIQYF. CDR3 DNA: TGCAGTGCTAGAACGGACAGTAACATTCAGTACTTC.

This clonotype turned up a few times. This chain uses TRBV28 with TRBJ2-7, with 7 bases that match TRBD2. Germline V lookup: CDR1 MDHEN, CDR2 SYDVKM. The CDR3 length is 15 residues. V lost 5 bases, J lost 7 bases, and 14 bases stayed unmatched. CDR3 amino acids: CASSREVGTAVEQYF. The CDR3 DNA sequence: TGTGCCAGCAGTCGGGAGGTAGGTACGGCTGTGGAGCAGTACTTC.

This chain joins TRBV5-1 and TRBJ2-3; TRBD1 might be the D (6 bases). Trimming cost V 3 bases and J 4 bases, with 15 bases left between them. The CDR3 totals 15 residues. Germline CDR1 is SGHRS and CDR2 is YFSETQ. CDR3 DNA sequence: TGCGCCAGCAGCTCCAGGGACACTTTCCCAGATACGCAGTATTTT. Amino acids: CASSSRDTFPDTQYF.

This clonotype turned up a few times. The chain recombines TRBV20-1 with TRBJ1-4, with D possibly TRBD1 on 5 matching bases. The ends were cut back, 5 bases at V and 7 bases at J, with 17 bases in the middle. This CDR3 region has 14 residues. Germline lookup yields CDR1 DFQATT and CDR2 SNEGSKA (reference sequence). CDR3 sequence reads: CSAGEGRIGEKLFF. The CDR3 nucleotides read TGCAGTGCTGGCGAGGGACGGATTGGTGAAAAACTGTTTTTT.

The chain couples TRBV20-1 to TRBJ2-3; no reliable D call. CDR3 length: 14 residues. Germline loops: CDR1 DFQATT, CDR2 SNEGSKA (reference sequence). Trimming took 3 bases from V and 2 from J, leaving 12 bases between them. This chain's CDR3 is CSASRVGNTDTQYF. The CDR3 DNA is TGCAGTGCTAGCAGAGTAGGGAACACAGATACGCAGTATTTT.

The CDR3 reads CATSRVQETQYF. Written as DNA, the CDR3 is TGTGCCACCAGCAGGGTTCAAGAGACCCAGTACTTC. J is TRBJ2-5 and V is TRBV15; D remains unclear. Germline CDR1 reads LNHNV; CDR2 reads YYDKDF (reference sequence). The CDR3 contains 12 residues. V shed 3 bases and J shed 2 bases, with 4 bases lying between them.

This clonotype was seen a few times. As DNA, the CDR3 is TGCAGTGCTAGTTCTGGGTCGAGCTCCTACGAGCAGTACTTC. Translated, it gives CSASSGSSSYEQYF. The chain uses TRBV20-1 and TRBJ2-7, with D hard to call. The V end was cut by 3 bases, the J end by 0 bases, with 12 bases between. The germline gives CDR1 DFQATT, CDR2 SNEGSKA (reference sequence). This CDR3 contains 14 residues.

This chain connects TRBV6-2 or TRBV6-3 to TRBJ1-1; D gene uncertain. The CDR3 is made up of 12 amino acids. Germline assignment: CDR1 MNHEY and CDR2 SVGEGT. Between the trimmed V and J ends, which lost 3 bases and 1 base, there was a span of 3 bases. The CDR3 protein is CASSYQNTEAFF. CDR3 in DNA: TGTGCCAGCAGTTATCAGAACACTGAAGCTTTCTTT.

The rearrangement uses TRBV29-1 and TRBJ2-1; 7 nucleotides match TRBD2. The V gene end was trimmed by 5 bases and the J gene end by 4 bases; junction bases not matched to a gene: 11. CDR1 and CDR2 from the germline V gene are SQVTM and ANQGSEA. The CDR3 is 15 amino acids. The DNA of the CDR3 is TGCAGCGTTTCCCCCGCTCTAGCGGTGTACAATGAGCAGTTCTTC. It codes for CSVSPALAVYNEQFF.

The V gene is TRBV7-2, the J gene TRBJ2-3; 8 positions match TRBD1. This CDR3 has 16 residues. Germline CDR1 reads SGHTA; CDR2 reads FQGNSA. Unmatched junction bases numbered 9, after V lost 5 bases and J lost 2 bases. Here the CDR3 reads CASSAGGGYHTDTQYF. The CDR3 nucleotides read TGTGCCAGCAGCGCAGGGGGCGGTTATCACACAGATACGCAGTATTTT.

Only a few counts were recorded for this clonotype. The V gene is TRBV9, the J gene TRBJ2-1, with D perhaps matching TRBD2 (7 bases). This CDR3 region has 14 residues. Trimming removed 6 bases from V and 4 bases from J, with 14 bases in between. In germline, CDR1 is SGDLS, CDR2 YYNGEE. The CDR3 nucleotides read TGTGCCAGCACGGGGGCTAGCGGATACAATGAGCAGTTCTTC. It codes for CASTGASGYNEQFF.